This T cell receptor (beta chain) appears in the sequencing data of a study of T cells after yellow fever vaccination. About the study: When fractions had low cell numbers, they were prepared with SMART-Seq v4 Ultra Low Input. Broader study findings: Subsequent booster samples again held most clones from primary vaccination (around 96% CD4, 88% CD8).

Trimming stripped 3 bases from V and 5 bases from J, with 13 bases between. Germline assignment: CDR1 DFQATT and CDR2 SNEGSKA (reference sequence). This CDR3 has 13 amino acids. This clonotype was recorded many times. Its antigen is not identified. Making TCR cDNA involved 5'RACE template switching, which added UMIs and a universal primer site. TCRdb reprocessed the 5' RACE reads with MiXCR, giving one entry per CDR3 protein. The data show approximately 74,000 distinct CDR3 sequences, approximately 7.7% seen once. The receptor was derived from a man between 18 and 29 years old who received the YFV17D yellow fever vaccine. The gene calls are TRBV20-1 and TRBJ2-5; no clear D. Sequences were derived from CD8+ T cells sorted from PBMCs, sampled around 5 days after the first yellow fever vaccination. CDR3 sequence reads: CSASLPDPETQYF. CDR3 sequence (DNA): TGCAGTGCTAGTCTTCCAGATCCGGAGACCCAGTACTTC.